The 14 T cell receptor beta chains presented below share a single source sample, sequenced in a study of response to subunit inactivated influenza vaccine. From the RT-PCR reads, TCRdb called clonotypes with MiXCR, one entry per CDR3 protein. The sample yields hundreds of thousands of distinct CDR3 sequences, around 8% seen once. The input for sequencing was PBMCs from blood, taken less than 30 months after vaccination. Receptor source: a man between 50 and 75 years old who received an inactivated influenza vaccine.

This clonotype was observed many times. The chain recombines TRBV25-1 with TRBJ2-7; 7 bases are a match to TRBD1. V dropped 7 bases and J dropped 4; count of bases not matched to a gene: 4. The CDR3 consists of 12 residues. The V gene's germline CDR1 is MGHDK and CDR2 SYGVNS. The CDR3 region has the DNA TGTGCCAGCACGGCAGGGGGTTACGAGCAGTACTTC. It translates to CASTAGGYEQYF.

The sample holds a few counts of this clonotype. The genes are TRBV10-3 and TRBJ2-2; TRBD2 matches 14 bases. V shed 4 bases, J shed 2 bases, and the junction held 15 bases outside the gene matches. The CDR3 sequence is 21 residues long. Germline V CDR1 and CDR2: ENHRY, SYGVKD. CDR3 protein: CAISARVGGLAGGTNTGELFF. In DNA form, the CDR3 reads TGTGCCATCAGTGCCCGGGTGGGCGGACTAGCGGGGGGCACTAACACCGGGGAGCTGTTTTTT.

This clonotype was found a few times. The chain combines TRBV2 with TRBJ1-5, with D possibly TRBD1 on 5 matching bases. The germline gives CDR1 SNHLY, CDR2 FYNNEI. Trimming removed 4 bases at V and 5 bases at J, with 21 bases between. The CDR3 runs 17 residues. The CDR3 here is CASSVSGTQGEDQPQHF. The CDR3 DNA follows: TGTGCCAGCAGTGTCTCGGGGACGCAAGGGGAGGATCAGCCCCAGCATTTT.

The genes are TRBV7-2 and TRBJ2-7; TRBD1 aligns across 7 bases. This CDR3 is 14 amino acids long. The trim removed 1 base at V and 6 bases at J, leaving 6 bases unmatched. Germline CDR1 reads SGHTA; CDR2 reads FQGNSA. CDR3 residues: CASSLGRQGVEQYF. The CDR3 nucleotides are TGTGCCAGCAGCTTAGGACGACAGGGTGTCGAGCAGTACTTC.

V usage is TRBV28 and J usage is TRBJ2-1; 8 nucleotides agree with TRBD2. The CDR3 has 15 amino acids. V shed 5 bases, J shed 11 bases, and the junction held 14 bases outside the gene matches. Germline V gene sequence: CDR1 MDHEN, CDR2 SYDVKM. This CDR3 reads CASSTGTSHASQQFF. The CDR3 DNA follows: TGTGCCAGCAGTACCGGGACTAGTCACGCCAGCCAGCAGTTCTTC.

In its sample, this clonotype was seen a few times. The rearrangement joins TRBV5-1 to TRBJ2-1; 9 positions match TRBD2. The germline V gene encodes CDR1 SGHRS and CDR2 YFSETQ. CDR3 length equals 15 residues. Losses at the gene ends were 0 bases for V and 5 bases for J; bases not matched to a gene: 3. DNA for the CDR3: TGCGCCAGCAGCTTGGCCAGCGGGGGGCACAATGAGCAGTTCTTC. This encodes CASSLASGGHNEQFF.

This clonotype occurred many times. V is TRBV2 and J is TRBJ2-2, with unresolved D. The V end was cut by 2 bases, the J end by 6 bases, with 16 bases between. The germline V gene encodes CDR1 SNHLY and CDR2 FYNNEI. This CDR3 contains 16 residues. The CDR3 reads CASSEYDTETSGELFF. The DNA of the CDR3 is TGTGCCAGCAGTGAATATGATACGGAGACATCCGGGGAGCTGTTTTTT.

The chain links TRBV5-5 to TRBJ1-5; D not certain. This CDR3 is 16 amino acids long. Trimming took off 1 base at V and 1 base at J, with 12 bases between the two ends. The germline gives CDR1 SGHKS, CDR2 YYEKEE (reference sequence). CDR3 DNA: TGTGCCAGCAGCTTGTTGGCGGGGAAGAGCAATCAGCCCCAGCATTTT. Protein product: CASSLLAGKSNQPQHF.

In this sample, this clonotype turned up a few times. The chain links TRBV5-1 to TRBJ2-3; D is possibly TRBD1 (6 bases). The CDR3 consists of 15 residues. Trimming stripped 7 bases from V and 4 bases from J, with 19 bases between. Germline CDR1 reads SGHRS; CDR2 reads YFSETQ. The CDR3 DNA is TGCGCCAGCGGATCCGCAGGGGTGGAAGCAGATACGCAGTATTTT. Translation: CASGSAGVEADTQYF.

The chain carries TRBV20-1 and TRBJ2-7; TRBD1 aligns across 9 bases. The CDR3 runs 15 residues. CDR1 DFQATT and CDR2 SNEGSKA come from the germline V gene (reference sequence). The V gene end was trimmed by 0 bases and the J gene end by 6 bases; junction bases not matched to a gene: 9. The CDR3 loop reads CSAREGTGSSAEQYF. As DNA, the CDR3 is TGCAGTGCTAGAGAGGGGACAGGGTCGTCGGCCGAGCAGTACTTC.

This clonotype appeared a few times. This rearrangement joins TRBV28 to TRBJ1-1; D not resolved. The CDR3 totals 15 residues. Germline V gene sequence: CDR1 MDHEN, CDR2 SYDVKM. V was shortened by 4 bases and J by 1 base, with 13 bases between the two germline ends. In nucleotides, the CDR3 is TGTGCCAGCAGTTCTTCAGGAATCACGAACACTGAAGCTTTCTTT. It yields the protein CASSSSGITNTEAFF.

Concerning this clonotype: A much larger clone lies a single base off, so this may be a read error. This sequence joins TRBV12-3 or TRBV12-4 and TRBJ2-7, with a weak D call TRBD2 (5 bases). Trimming pared 3 bases from V and 9 bases from J, leaving 12 bases between. This CDR3 is built from 12 residues. This chain's CDR3 is CASSFAGSGQYF. The CDR3 DNA follows: TGTGCCAGCAGTTTCGCGGGCAGCGGGCAGTACTTC.

There are many counts of this clonotype. The V call is TRBV7-6, the J call TRBJ2-3; 11 nucleotides agree with TRBD1. CDR1 is SGHVS, CDR2 FNYEAQ, per germline. There are 18 residues in the CDR3. V lost 5 bases to trimming and J lost 5 bases; unmatched junction nucleotides: 15. CDR3 loop: CASSPRRRTGGQKDTQYF. Here the CDR3 DNA reads TGTGCCAGCAGCCCTAGACGGAGGACAGGGGGCCAGAAAGATACGCAGTATTTT.

This rearrangement joins TRBV9 to TRBJ2-3; 10 bases are a match to TRBD2. With 0 bases clipped from V and 6 bases from J, the junction kept 7 bases outside the gene matches. Germline loops: CDR1 SGDLS, CDR2 YYNGEE. There are 16 residues in the CDR3. CDR3 nucleotide sequence: TGTGCCAGCAGCGTAGCGAGCGGGGGGGCCACGGATACGCAGTATTTT. It is translated as CASSVASGGATDTQYF.